The 26 T cell receptor beta chains below all came from one sample that was sequenced in a study of shared clonotypes between healthy human individuals. Sequenced by immunoSEQ multiplex PCR; TCRdb stores in-frame clones only, minus some. Here the sample spans about 100,000 clones, around 43% being singletons. The sample comprised PBMCs. These receptors all stem from a woman aged 35 to 49 in good health. Some clones in this sample may be carry-over from other donors' samples.

V is TRBV5-1 and J is TRBJ2-1; no definite D call. Deletions cut 1 base from V and 4 bases from J, with 6 bases between. The CDR3 has 13 amino acids. From germline, CDR1 is SGHRS and CDR2 YFSETQ. CDR3 coding DNA: TGCGCCAGCAGCTTGAACAGTTACAATGAGCAGTTCTTC. This sequence encodes CASSLNSYNEQFF.

This chain uses TRBV28 with TRBJ2-5; possibly TRBD2 for D (5 bases). This CDR3 contains 13 residues. Germline CDR1 reads MDHEN; CDR2 reads SYDVKM. Trimming left V 6 bases short and J 5 bases short, with 13 bases between. The CDR3, as DNA: TGTGCCAGCAGCTCATCGGGGTGGGAGACCCAGTACTTC. Translated: CASSSSGWETQYF.

To note about this clone: This likely stems from a read error, as it lies one base from a far larger clone. The chain is built from TRBV7-7 and TRBJ1-2; D is ambiguous. The length of the CDR3 is 12 residues. CDR1 SSHAT and CDR2 FNYEAQ come from the germline V gene (reference sequence). DNA of the CDR3: TGTGCCAGCAGCTTATCCGGCTATGGCTACACTTTC. Its translation is CASSLSGYGYTF.

V is TRBV2 and J is TRBJ2-5; tentative D call: TRBD2 (6 bases). Germline CDR1 reads SNHLY; CDR2 reads FYNNEI. There are 15 residues in the CDR3. The germline V and J ends were trimmed by 2 bases and 4 bases, with 14 bases remaining between them. Written as DNA, the CDR3 is TGTGCCAGCAGTGAATACGCTGGCGGGATAGAGACCCAGTACTTC. It specifies CASSEYAGGIETQYF.

This clone was observed a handful of times. The chain combines TRBV28 with TRBJ1-5; 12 nucleotides line up with TRBD1. Germline V lookup: CDR1 MDHEN, CDR2 SYDVKM. V lost 6 bases to trimming and J lost 5 bases; unmatched junction nucleotides: 5. The CDR3 runs 15 residues. The CDR3: CASSPGTGGYQPQHF. CDR3 sequence (DNA): TGTGCCAGCAGCCCCGGGACAGGGGGCTATCAGCCCCAGCATTTT. Using reference TRBV28 and TRBJ1-5 for the parts outside the CDR3, the full variable domain is DVKVTQSSRYLVKRTGEKVFLECVQDMDHENMFWYRQDPGLGLRLIYFSYDVKMKEKGDIPEGYSVSREKKERFSLILESASTNQTSMYLCASSPGTGGYQPQHFGDGTRLSIL.

This clone was recorded many times. In DNA, the CDR3 is TGCGCCAGCAGCATACAGGGATACCAAGAGACCCAGTACTTC. This translates into CASSIQGYQETQYF. This chain joins TRBV5-1 and TRBJ2-5, with D possibly being TRBD1 (6 bases). CDR3 length: 14 residues. CDR1 SGHRS and CDR2 YFSETQ come from the germline V gene. V dropped 4 bases and J dropped 0 bases, with 10 bases sitting between them. The full variable domain, rest sourced from reference TRBV5-1 and TRBJ2-5, is KAGVTQTPRYLIKTRGQQVTLSCSPISGHRSVSWYQQTPGQGLQFLFEYFSETQRNKGNFPGRFSGRQFSNSRSEMNVSTLELGDSALYLCASSIQGYQETQYFGPGTRLLVL.

This clone appeared many times. V gene TRBV28 combines with J gene TRBJ1-5; TRBD1 matches 7 bases. The length of the CDR3 is 14 residues. The germline V gene encodes CDR1 MDHEN and CDR2 SYDVKM. J lost 5 bases, V lost 3 bases, and 4 bases had no gene match. The CDR3 region has the DNA TGTGCCAGCAGTTTCGGGACAGTGGATCAGCCCCAGCATTTT. This gives the protein CASSFGTVDQPQHF.

This chain links TRBV7-9 with TRBJ1-1, with a tentative D call TRBD1 (6 bases). V dropped 4 bases and J dropped 1 base, with 13 bases sitting between them. Germline V gives CDR1 SEHNR, CDR2 FQNEAQ (reference sequence). This CDR3 spans 15 amino acids. In DNA form, the CDR3 reads TGTGCCAGCAGCTCTCGGACAGCGGGGAACACTGAAGCTTTCTTT. This encodes CASSSRTAGNTEAFF.

The genes are TRBV7-9 and TRBJ2-7, with D unclear. V lost 5 bases and J 4 bases, leaving 9 bases between the germline ends. The CDR3 is 12 amino acids. Per germline, CDR1 SEHNR and CDR2 FQNEAQ (reference sequence). Written as DNA, the CDR3 is TGTGCCAGCAGCCTACAGCAATACGAGCAGTACTTC. Residues: CASSLQQYEQYF. Complete variable domain (other parts from reference TRBV7-9 and TRBJ2-7): DTGVSQNPRHKITKRGQNVTFRCDPISEHNRLYWYRQTLGQGPEFLTYFQNEAQLEKSRLLSDRFSAERPKGSFSTLEIQRTEQGDSAMYLCASSLQQYEQYFGPGTRLTVT.

This clone has just a few counts. This chain uses TRBV5-1 with TRBJ2-5; 10 nucleotides agree with TRBD2. Germline CDR1 is SGHRS and CDR2 is YFSETQ. V lost 4 bases to trimming and J lost 3 bases; unmatched junction nucleotides: 9. The CDR3 has 16 residues. For the CDR3, the DNA is TGCGCCAGCAGCCCCCACCTAGCGGGAGTGAAAGAGACCCAGTACTTC. This translates into CASSPHLAGVKETQYF.

As to this clone: A far more abundant clone sits one base away, making this likely a read error. The chain employs TRBV6-5 and TRBJ2-7; 9 positions match TRBD2. Germline assignment: CDR1 MNHEY and CDR2 SVGAGI. The CDR3 is 15 residues long. Trimming removed 7 bases from V and 7 bases from J; junction bases left unmatched: 14. The CDR3 loop is CASNRRAGGLNEQYF. The CDR3 DNA sequence: TGTGCCAGCAACCGGAGGGCGGGAGGGCTCAATGAGCAGTACTTC.

This clone was counted between two and nine times. The genes are TRBV6-1 and TRBJ2-5, with 9 bases that match TRBD2. Unmatched junction bases numbered 7, after V lost 4 bases and J lost 1 base. The CDR3 runs to 16 residues. Germline loops: CDR1 MNHNS, CDR2 SASEGT. CDR3 nucleotides: TGTGCCAGCAGTGCCATGACTAGCGGATCCCAAGAGACCCAGTACTTC. Translation gives CASSAMTSGSQETQYF.

As regards this clone: Just one base apart from a much larger clone, this may be a read error. The chain employs TRBV7-9 and TRBJ2-2, with a tentative D call TRBD2 (5 bases). CDR1 is SEHNR, CDR2 FQNEAQ, per germline (reference sequence). The CDR3 loop spans 13 amino acids. CDR3 in DNA: TGTGCCAGCAGCTTAGGGTCAAACGGGGAGCTGCTTTTT. It translates to CASSLGSNGELLF.

This clone has a count of ten or more. The CDR3 DNA sequence: TGTGCCAGCAGCTTAGAAGGGCCGGGACTAGGTTTTCGGGAGACCCAGTACTTC. Its translation: CASSLEGPGLGFRETQYF. The rearrangement uses TRBV13 and TRBJ2-5, with 8 bases matching TRBD2. Germline CDR1 reads PRHDT; CDR2 reads FYEKMQ (reference sequence). The CDR3 spans 18 residues. The junction had 15 bases not matched to a gene; V was cut back by 1 base and J by 5 bases.

V and J are TRBV19 and TRBJ1-2; no reliable D call. This CDR3 is built from 13 residues. The germline gives CDR1 LNHDA, CDR2 SQIVND (reference sequence). The ends were cut back, 1 base at V and 1 base at J, with 4 bases in the middle. CDR3 coding DNA: TGTGCCAGTAGTATAGGCAGTAACTATGGCTACACCTTC. Encoded protein: CASSIGSNYGYTF. Filled out from reference TRBV19 and TRBJ1-2, the complete variable domain reads DGGITQSPKYLFRKEGQNVTLSCEQNLNHDAMYWYRQDPGQGLRLIYYSQIVNDFQKGDIAEGYSVSREKKESFPLTVTSAQKNPTAFYLCASSIGSNYGYTFGSGTRLTVV.

The rearrangement uses TRBV5-6 and TRBJ1-4; D unclear. The CDR3 has 14 amino acids. Germline V gene data show CDR1 as SGHDT and CDR2 as YYEEEE. V was trimmed by 4 bases and J by 0 bases, leaving 7 bases between them. CDR3 DNA: TGTGCCAGCAGCCCCTGGGCAACTAATGAAAAACTGTTTTTT. Translation: CASSPWATNEKLFF.

This clone occurred many times. At one boundary the junction diverges from the germline segment, which might be a read error. This chain joins TRBV23-1 and TRBJ2-2; TRBD1 or TRBD2 may be the D gene (6 bases each). TRBV23-1 is annotated as an ORF whose role is uncertain. CDR3 length: 10 residues. CDR3 in DNA: TGCGCCAGCACCGGAGGGGGAGCTGTTTTT. It codes for CASTGGGAVF.

Relative to its sample, this clone is medium-sized. V usage is TRBV18 and J usage is TRBJ1-1, with unresolved D. In germline, CDR1 is KGHSH, CDR2 LQKENI. V was pared by 2 bases and J by 4 bases, with 5 bases between. The CDR3 contains 12 residues. In nucleotides, the CDR3 is TGTGCCAGCTCACCAGACATCACTGAAGCTTTCTTT. Translated, it gives CASSPDITEAFF. The full variable domain, with the rest looked up from reference TRBV18 and TRBJ1-1, is NAGVMQNPRHLVRRRGQEARLRCSPMKGHSHVYWYRQLPEEGLKFMVYLQKENIIDESGMPKERFSAEFPKEGPSILRIQQVVRGDSAAYFCASSPDITEAFFGQGTRLTVV.

This clone has a count of ten or more. The V gene is TRBV9, the J gene TRBJ2-1, with 7 nucleotides matching TRBD2. V lost 4 bases to trimming and J lost 7 bases; unmatched junction nucleotides: 2. This CDR3 contains 12 residues. The germline V gene has CDR1 SGDLS and CDR2 YYNGEE. The DNA of the CDR3 is TGTGCCAGCAGCCCGCGGGAGAATGAGCAGTTCTTC. It yields the protein CASSPRENEQFF. Variable domain in full (rest from reference TRBV9 and TRBJ2-1): DSGVTQTPKHLITATGQRVTLRCSPRSGDLSVYWYQQSLDQGLQFLIQYYNGEERAKGNILERFSAQQFPDLHSELNLSSLELGDSALYFCASSPRENEQFFGPGTRLTVL.

In this sample, this clone turned up many times. This rearrangement joins TRBV5-1 to TRBJ2-2; TRBD2 might be the D (5 bases). Trimming left V 0 bases short and J 8 bases short, with 11 bases between. CDR1 is SGHRS and CDR2 is YFSETQ in the germline V gene. The CDR3 runs 14 residues. The CDR3 region is CASSLGSAWGELFF. In DNA form, the CDR3 reads TGCGCCAGCAGCTTGGGTAGCGCCTGGGGGGAGCTGTTTTTT.

This clone occurred a few times. J is TRBJ2-7 and V is TRBV30; D not resolved. V was clipped by 2 bases and J by 1 base, with 6 bases between them. This CDR3 is built from 12 residues. Germline CDR1 GTSNPN, CDR2 SVGIG (reference sequence). In DNA, the CDR3 is TGTGCCTGGAGTAAGGTATCCTACGAGCAGTACTTC. As protein: CAWSKVSYEQYF.

A note on this clone: It is likely a read error: a sequence one base away is far more abundant. The chain combines TRBV2 with TRBJ2-2; TRBD1 might be the D (6 bases). CDR3 length equals 14 residues. Germline assignment: CDR1 SNHLY and CDR2 FYNNEI. CDR3 nucleotide sequence: TGTGCCAGCAGTTCACAGGGCCCCACCGGGGAGCTGGTTTTT. It translates to CASSSQGPTGELVF.

This chain joins TRBV28 and TRBJ2-3; tentative D call: TRBD2 (6 bases). Per germline, CDR1 MDHEN and CDR2 SYDVKM. Trimming cost V 2 bases and J 2 bases, with 8 bases left between them. This CDR3 spans 14 amino acids. Here the CDR3 DNA reads TGTGCCAGCAGTTTAGCGGGGAACACAGATACGCAGTATTTT. Amino acid sequence: CASSLAGNTDTQYF.

Turning to this clone: Distinct nucleotide sequences in the sample also encode this CDR3. The chain joins TRBV9 to TRBJ2-7; 11 positions agree with TRBD2. J gave up 3 bases and V 3 bases, and 2 bases lay outside the gene matches. Germline V lookup: CDR1 SGDLS, CDR2 YYNGEE. The CDR3 is made up of 14 amino acids. The CDR3 region is CASSAGTSGYEQYF. CDR3 coding DNA: TGTGCCAGCAGCGCTGGGACTAGCGGCTACGAGCAGTACTTC.

In its sample, this clone was seen many times. The same CDR3 can be traced to other DNA sequences in this sample. The chain uses TRBV9 and TRBJ2-5, with 10 bases lining up with TRBD2. This CDR3 spans 20 amino acids. The V and J ends lost 6 bases and 4 bases, in that order; junction bases with no gene match: 24. Germline V CDR1 and CDR2: SGDLS, YYNGEE. CDR3 in amino acids: CASTKGGLPAGGPRGETQYF. The CDR3 region has the DNA TGTGCCAGCACCAAAGGGGGCCTGCCAGCGGGAGGGCCTAGGGGAGAGACCCAGTACTTC.

The V and J genes are TRBV9 and TRBJ2-7, with 8 bases lining up with TRBD1. Germline V lookup: CDR1 SGDLS, CDR2 YYNGEE. The ends lost 1 base at V and 6 bases at J; junction bases unmatched: 9. The CDR3 has 15 amino acids. The CDR3 nucleotides are TGTGCCAGCAGCGTATCTGGACAGGGCTCCGCCGAGCAGTACTTC. Protein: CASSVSGQGSAEQYF.